This is a list of T cell receptor beta chains from one sample in a study of T cells in localized non-small cell lung cancer. Profiling relied on immunoSEQ multiplex PCR, and the TCRdb table lists in-frame clones only, not all of them. This table holds approximately 41,000 clones, around nine tenths found once. Here the sequenced sample was peripheral blood, taken before any cancer treatment. These receptors originate from a female donor older than 55 with stage I squamous cell lung carcinoma. CDR3s include the opening cysteine and the closing phenylalanine or tryptophan. D genes are given only for firm matches. Size is stated for part of the rows, as once, few or many counts, or as a class when the clone is expanded.

>-|TRBV7-8|-|TRBJ1-4
TGTGCCAGCAGCTGGGACCCAGGACAGAATGAAAAACTGTTTTTT
CASSWDPGQNEKLFF
>-|TRBV7-2|-|TRBJ2-5
TGTGCCAGCAGCTTCAGCGAACAAGAGACCCAGTACTTC
CASSFSEQETQYF
>-|TRBV19|-|TRBJ2-1
TGTGCCAGTAGTATAAGGTTCTTCAATGAGCAGTTCTTC
CASSIRFFNEQFF
>-|TRBV10-3|-|TRBJ2-7
TGTGCCATCAGTGATAACGGTGGGGACGAGCAGTACTTC
CAISDNGGDEQYF
>TRBD1|TRBV4-3|-|TRBJ1-2
TGCGCCAGCTCAAAGTCGACAGGGGGGAGAGTCGGCTACACCTTC
CASSKSTGGRVGYTF
>-|TRBV7-6|-|TRBJ2-7
TGTGCCAGCAGCTTGACCGCGGCAGGTTCCTACGAGCAGTACTTC
CASSLTAAGSYEQYF
>TRBD1|TRBV5-6|-|TRBJ1-2
TGTGCCAGCAGCCACAACAGGGGGCGAGGGGTCTATGGCTACACCTTC
CASSHNRGRGVYGYTF
>-|TRBV7-3|-|TRBJ2-7
TGTGCCAGCAGTTGGGACTTAAGGGGCGAGCAGTACTTC
CASSWDLRGEQYF
>TRBD2|TRBV2|-|TRBJ2-3
TGTGCCAGCAGTAGACTAGCGGGAGGGGGGACAGATACGCAGTATTTT
CASSRLAGGGTDTQYF
>-|TRBV20-1|once|TRBJ2-3
TGCAGTGTGGGGCGCACAGATACGCAGTATTTT
CSVGRTDTQYF
>-|TRBV7-9|-|TRBJ2-7
TGTGCCAGCAGCTTCATAAGCGACTACGAGCAGTACTTC
CASSFISDYEQYF
>-|TRBV5-1|-|TRBJ1-2
TGCGCCAGCAGCTTGAGGCAACCCGAAGTCTATGGCTACACCTTC
CASSLRQPEVYGYTF
>-|TRBV5-1|-|TRBJ2-1
TGCGCCAGCAGCTTGACAGGGAGTAACAATGAGCAGTTCTTC
CASSLTGSNNEQFF
>-|TRBV18|-|TRBJ2-2
TGTGCCAGCTCACCCGGCCCTTACACCGGGGAGCTGTTTTTT
CASSPGPYTGELFF
>TRBD1|TRBV7-9|-|TRBJ1-2
TGTGCCAGCAGCCCCCCAGGACAGGCGTGGGACTACACCTTC
CASSPPGQAWDYTF
>TRBD1|TRBV7-8|-|TRBJ1-2
TGTGCCAGCAGCCCCACAGGGGGCATGGGCTACACCTTC
CASSPTGGMGYTF
>TRBD1|TRBV10-3|once|TRBJ2-1
TGTGCCATCAGTGGGACAGGGTCGTCCTACAATGAGCAGTTCTTC
CAISGTGSSYNEQFF
>TRBD2|TRBV4-2|-|TRBJ2-5
TGTGCCAGCAGCCGTTCCGGGACTAGCGGTGGAGAGACCCAGTACTTC
CASSRSGTSGGETQYF
>-|TRBV7-6|-|TRBJ2-3
TGTGCCAGCAGCTCCCTCGGGGCGCTAGATACGCAGTATTTT
CASSSLGALDTQYF
>TRBD2|TRBV5-1|-|TRBJ2-7
TGCGCCAGCAGCTTGTTGGGACTAGACTCCTACGAGCAGTACTTC
CASSLLGLDSYEQYF
>-|TRBV10-3|-|TRBJ2-1
TGTGCCATCACCGACGGGAGCTCCTACAATGAGCAGTTCTTC
CAITDGSSYNEQFF
>TRBD2|TRBV15|-|TRBJ2-5
TGTGCCACCAGCAGAGACAGAGCGGGGGCGTTGCAAGAGACCCAGTACTTC
CATSRDRAGALQETQYF
>-|TRBV7-2|-|TRBJ2-7
TGTGCCAGCAGCTCCGCGGGTGCGTTCTACGAGCAGTACTTC
CASSSAGAFYEQYF
>TRBD2|TRBV7-2|once|TRBJ2-3
TGTGCCAGCAGCCCACCCTTGGGCGGGAGGGGGCTACCAGATACGCAGTATTTT
CASSPPLGGRGLPDTQYF
>-|TRBV4-3|-|TRBJ1-3
TGCGCCAGCAGCGCTCACTCTGGAAACACCATATATTTT
CASSAHSGNTIYF
>-|TRBV19|-|TRBJ1-1
TGTGCCAGTACCCAGACCCTGAACACTGAAGCTTTCTTT
CASTQTLNTEAFF
>-|TRBV7-2|-|TRBJ2-3
TGTGCCAGCAGCATCGACACCGAAGGGGATACGCAGTATTTT
CASSIDTEGDTQYF
>-|TRBV5-1|-|TRBJ2-7
TGCGCCAGCAGCAGAGTCAGCGGTGGGGGCACCGAGCAGTACTTC
CASSRVSGGGTEQYF
>-|TRBV5-6|-|TRBJ1-2
TGTGCCAGCAGCTTGTCAGGGGACGCTGGCTACACCTTC
CASSLSGDAGYTF
>-|TRBV7-8|-|TRBJ2-7
TGTGCCAGCAGCTTAGTAGGCGAGCAGTACTTC
CASSLVGEQYF
>-|TRBV6-5|-|TRBJ2-1
TGTGCCAGCAGTTTTGCCTACAGTGAGCAGTTCTTC
CASSFAYSEQFF
>TRBD2|TRBV10-3|-|TRBJ2-1
TGTGCCACCAGCAGTAAACTAGCGGGAGCGAATGAGCAGTTCTTC
CATSSKLAGANEQFF
>TRBD1|TRBV4-3|-|TRBJ2-2
TGCGCCAGCAGCCAAGAGGGACAGGGCCTAAACACCGGGGAGCTGTTTTTT
CASSQEGQGLNTGELFF
>-|TRBV18|-|TRBJ1-5
TGTGCCAGCTCAGCGGGGTCTAGGAAGCAGCCCCAGCATTTT
CASSAGSRKQPQHF
>TRBD1|TRBV7-7|once|TRBJ2-2
TGTGCTAGCAGCCGGGGACAGGGCACCGGGGAGCTGTTTTTT
CASSRGQGTGELFF
>TRBD1|TRBV7-9|-|TRBJ1-2
TGTGCCAGCAGCTCGGGACAGGGAGGAGGCTACACCTTC
CASSSGQGGGYTF
>-|TRBV7-8|-|TRBJ2-6
TGTGCCAGCAGCTTTGGCTCTGGGGCCAACGTCCTGACTTTC
CASSFGSGANVLTF